The clone carrying this T cell receptor beta chain has at least ten counts. Antigen: not known. The sample comes from a study of prognosis after radiotherapy for stage I lung cancer. Study-wide background: The enrollment of patients with stage I non-small cell lung cancer occurred between April 2018 and 2019. Study-wide results and limits: As reported, TRBV and TRBJ gene usage differed between patients who had metastases and those who did not. After stereotactic body radiation therapy, patients with later distant metastases showed lower Shannon entropy.

Genomic DNA provided the template from which TCR beta CDR3 was amplified by two-round multiplex PCR. Used in first-round PCR were primers specific to each TRBV and TRBJ gene. Amplification in the second PCR round was performed with universal primers. Via MiXCR, TCRdb re-called the multiplex PCR reads, giving one row per CDR3 protein. The sample holds fewer than 25,000 distinct CDR3 sequences; about 42% are singletons and the top ten take approximately 34%. V shed 4 bases, J shed 3 bases, and the junction held 10 bases outside the gene matches. This CDR3 is built from 16 residues. Germline values: CDR1 LNHDA, CDR2 SQIVND (reference sequence).

The chain couples TRBV19 to TRBJ2-5; 8 bases are a match to TRBD2. This clonotype originated in a donor aged 50 or older with non-small cell lung cancer. The sample in question was PBMCs, obtained before or after stereotactic body radiation therapy (not recorded which). CDR3 sequence reads: CASSRGSFGREETQYF. Written as DNA, the CDR3 is TGTGCCAGTAGTAGGGGGTCGTTCGGGAGGGAAGAGACCCAGTACTTC.